Ten or more counts support the clone carrying this T cell receptor beta chain. This specimen comes from a study of T-cell reconstitution after alpha-beta-depleted transplantation in children. Germline V gene data show CDR1 as DFQATT and CDR2 as SNEGSKA (reference sequence). The CDR3 loop spans 12 amino acids. Unique molecular identifiers were used to barcode this TCRbeta library. One entry per CDR3 protein results from TCRdb running MiXCR on the PCR reads. The data show 190,000 or so distinct CDR3 sequences, about 6.3% seen once. This chain connects TRBV20-1 to TRBJ2-2; possibly TRBD1 or TRBD2 for D (5 bases each). The clonotype comes from a human donor who donated a stem cell graft to a child with Wiskott-Aldrich syndrome. The sample here was PBMCs from the stem cell graft donor, taken from the stem cell graft. CDR3 DNA sequence: TGCAGCGCCAGAGGGGACACCGGGGAGCTGTTTTTT. Its protein product is CSARGDTGELFF.